One sample yielded the 17 T cell receptor beta chains listed below, sequenced in a study of T-cell reconstitution after alpha-beta-depleted transplantation in children. TCRbeta library preparation incorporated unique molecular identifiers. TCRdb recomputed calls from the PCR reads with MiXCR, one row per CDR3 protein. The sample includes 450,000 to 600,000 distinct CDR3 sequences, more than 9% of them seen just once. This specimen consisted of PBMCs, obtained before TCRalphabeta/CD19-depleted stem cell transplant. The receptor source for this set is a child aged 2 to 15 with inherited bone marrow failure, due to receive a stem cell transplant.

The rearrangement uses TRBV30 and TRBJ2-1; 9 bases match TRBD2. The CDR3 has 16 amino acids. Germline lookup yields CDR1 GTSNPN and CDR2 SVGIG (reference sequence). Trimming at V came to 4 bases and at J to 3 bases, leaving 10 bases not matched to a gene. CDR3 DNA sequence: TGTGCCTGGAAACCCCGGGTTAGCGGGGGCTACAATGAGCAGTTCTTC. This translates into CAWKPRVSGGYNEQFF.

The sample holds many counts of this clonotype. This chain links TRBV13 with TRBJ1-1; 7 bases agree with TRBD1. From germline, CDR1 is PRHDT and CDR2 FYEKMQ (reference sequence). This CDR3 contains 15 residues. Losses at the gene ends were 2 bases for V and 2 bases for J; bases not matched to a gene: 5. The CDR3 DNA is TGTGCCAGCAGCTTAACAGGGGCCCCTAACACTGAAGCTTTCTTT. Its protein is CASSLTGAPNTEAFF.

This clonotype was recorded at least ten times. The V gene is TRBV7-7, the J gene TRBJ2-2; maybe TRBD2 (5 bases). This CDR3 spans 14 amino acids. From germline, CDR1 is SSHAT and CDR2 FNYEAQ (reference sequence). The CDR3 reads CASSPAGEPGELFF. CDR3 nucleotides: TGTGCTAGCTCTCCGGCGGGCGAACCCGGGGAGCTGTTTTTT.

This clonotype has just a few counts. The chain couples TRBV6-5 to TRBJ1-5; the D gene is possibly TRBD1 (6 bases). Trimming left V 5 bases short and J 2 bases short, with 16 bases between. The germline CDR1 and CDR2 sequences are MNHEY and SVGAGI. The CDR3 is 16 residues long. The CDR3 spells CASSHKNRVGNQPQHF. In nucleotides, the CDR3 is TGTGCCAGCAGTCACAAAAACAGGGTAGGCAATCAGCCCCAGCATTTT.

In this sample, this clonotype turned up many times. CDR3 sequence: CSVDWREIYNEQFF. The CDR3, as DNA: TGCAGCGTTGACTGGCGGGAGATCTACAATGAGCAGTTCTTC. The chain carries TRBV29-1 and TRBJ2-1; 7 bases agree with TRBD2. The CDR3 is 14 residues long. Unmatched junction bases numbered 5, after V lost 3 bases and J lost 3 bases. CDR1 is SQVTM and CDR2 is ANQGSEA in the germline V gene.

This clonotype occurred many times. This CDR3 reads CSVVWRPTSGRVPYNEQFF. The CDR3 nucleotides are TGCAGCGTTGTGTGGAGGCCAACTAGCGGGAGAGTCCCCTACAATGAGCAGTTCTTC. This rearrangement joins TRBV29-1 to TRBJ2-1; 11 bases fit TRBD2. V was pared by 4 bases and J by 2 bases, with 16 bases of the junction left unmatched. The CDR3 is made up of 19 amino acids. CDR1 and CDR2 from the germline V gene are SQVTM and ANQGSEA.

This clonotype was counted ten times or more. The rearrangement links TRBV28 to TRBJ2-7; unclear D gene. V lost 1 base and J lost 4, with 8 bases in between. This CDR3 contains 13 residues. Germline-derived CDR1 and CDR2 are MDHEN and SYDVKM. DNA of the CDR3: TGTGCCAGCAGTTTATCTGCAGGTTACGAGCAGTACTTC. This codes for CASSLSAGYEQYF.

The V call is TRBV25-1, the J call TRBJ2-7; TRBD2 agrees at 8 bases. There are 14 residues in the CDR3. V shed 2 bases and J 3 bases; nucleotides not matched to a gene: 3. CDR1 is MGHDK and CDR2 is SYGVNS in the germline V gene. The DNA of the CDR3 is TGTGCCAGCAGTGAAGCTAGCGGGCGCTACGAGCAGTACTTC. Translated, it gives CASSEASGRYEQYF.

In its sample, this clonotype was seen many times. This CDR3 reads CASSYSGNSPLHF. The CDR3 coding sequence is TGTGCCAGCAGTTACTCGGGGAATTCACCCCTCCACTTT. V is TRBV6-5 and J is TRBJ1-6, with D unresolved. V was clipped by 0 bases and J by 7 bases, with 4 bases between them. The germline gives CDR1 MNHEY, CDR2 SVGAGI. This CDR3 is 13 amino acids long.

This clonotype came up a few times. This chain uses TRBV7-9 with TRBJ1-3, with TRBD1 as a possible D gene (6 bases). V shed 5 bases and J shed 0 bases, with 17 bases lying between them. Germline V gene data show CDR1 as SEHNR and CDR2 as FQNEAQ (reference sequence). The CDR3 length is 17 residues. This CDR3 reads CASSIDRLLSSGNTIYF. Written as DNA, the CDR3 is TGTGCCAGCAGCATTGACAGGCTATTATCCTCTGGAAACACCATATATTTT.

This clonotype was picked up many times. The chain recombines TRBV5-1 with TRBJ2-5; D not certain. CDR3 size: 13 residues. Trimming left V 1 base short and J 2 bases short, with 6 bases between. Germline CDR1 SGHRS, CDR2 YFSETQ. The CDR3: CASSLQIQETQYF. The CDR3 DNA reads as TGCGCCAGCAGCTTGCAGATACAAGAGACCCAGTACTTC.

This clonotype was picked up a small number of times. The chain joins TRBV7-2 to TRBJ2-7; tentatively, D is TRBD2 (6 bases). Trimming took 5 bases from V and 3 from J, leaving 11 bases between them. CDR3 length: 13 residues. Germline V gene sequence: CDR1 SGHTA, CDR2 FQGNSA. DNA of the CDR3: TGTGCCAGCAGCCCGGGGGTCAACTACGAGCAGTACTTC. This sequence encodes CASSPGVNYEQYF.

This clonotype was seen many times. This chain links TRBV29-1 with TRBJ2-2; D perhaps matches TRBD1 (5 bases). The germline V and J ends were trimmed by 2 bases and 0 bases, with 7 bases remaining between them. This CDR3 contains 14 residues. Germline V gene lookup returns CDR1 SQVTM and CDR2 ANQGSEA. In nucleotides, the CDR3 is TGCAGCGTTGAACCGGACACGAACACCGGGGAGCTGTTTTTT. It specifies CSVEPDTNTGELFF.

This clonotype was found many times. The DNA of the CDR3 is TGTGCCAGCACCAATGGAGCGGGAGCGCTCCAAGAGACCCAGTACTTC. It specifies CASTNGAGALQETQYF. The chain has TRBV6-5 and TRBJ2-5, with TRBD2 matching over 8 bases. V lost 7 bases and J lost 1; bases outside the gene matches: 11. The length of the CDR3 is 16 residues. Germline V gene sequence: CDR1 MNHEY, CDR2 SVGAGI.

This clonotype has more than one count but fewer than ten. The chain is built from TRBV27 and TRBJ1-6; D possibly corresponds to TRBD1 (6 bases). This CDR3 comprises 15 residues. CDR1 and CDR2 (germline): MNHEY, SMNVEV (reference sequence). Trimming took 4 bases from V and 4 from J, leaving 11 bases between them. In nucleotides, the CDR3 is TGTGCCAGCAGTTCGGGACAACCGTATAATTCACCCCTCCACTTT. It codes for CASSSGQPYNSPLHF.

This CDR3 reads CAFSLDRDLSYEQYF. The CDR3 DNA is TGTGCCTTCAGCCTTGACAGGGACCTTTCCTACGAGCAGTACTTC. This chain connects TRBV3-1 to TRBJ2-7; 7 bases fit TRBD1. Looked up from germline, CDR1 is LGHDT and CDR2 is YNNKEL (reference sequence). The J segment lost 1 base and the V segment lost 11 bases, leaving 14 bases of the junction unmatched. The CDR3 has 15 amino acids.

This clonotype has at least ten counts. The chain couples TRBV28 to TRBJ1-1; D unresolved. Germline V lookup: CDR1 MDHEN, CDR2 SYDVKM. Trimming stripped 2 bases from V and 7 bases from J, with 14 bases between. The CDR3 is 14 residues long. The CDR3 loop is CASSLIGEGLEAFF. For the CDR3, the DNA is TGTGCCAGCAGTTTAATCGGGGAGGGCCTTGAAGCTTTCTTT.